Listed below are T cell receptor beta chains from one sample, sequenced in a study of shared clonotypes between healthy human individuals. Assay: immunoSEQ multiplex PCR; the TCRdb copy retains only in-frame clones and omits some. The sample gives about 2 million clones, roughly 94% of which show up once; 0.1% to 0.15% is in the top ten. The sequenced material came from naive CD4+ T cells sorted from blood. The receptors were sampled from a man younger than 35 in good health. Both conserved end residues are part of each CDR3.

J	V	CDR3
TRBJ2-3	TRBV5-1	CASSLVGLAGTDTQYF
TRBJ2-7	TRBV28	CASSHDRGLDEQYF
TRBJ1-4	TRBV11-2	CASSLVGMINEKLFF
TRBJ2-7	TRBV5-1	CASSLGSGSYEQYF
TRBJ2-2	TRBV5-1	CASSLEARGNTGELFF
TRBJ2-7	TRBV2	CASRVGGPSYEQYF
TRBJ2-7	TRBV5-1	CASSLVGGGSYEQYF
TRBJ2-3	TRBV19	CASSTSTDTQYF
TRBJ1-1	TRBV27	CASRRVGGQKNTEAFF
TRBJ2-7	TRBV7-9	CASSLLTLGSIYEQYF
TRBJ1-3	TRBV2	CASRELGTGISGNTIYF
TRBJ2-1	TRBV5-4	CASSFAHRGFGNEQFF
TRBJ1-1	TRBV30	CAWSRQENTEAFF
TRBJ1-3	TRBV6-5	CASSPPGRGNTIYF
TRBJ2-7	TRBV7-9	CASSPGQIFYEQYF
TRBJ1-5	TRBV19	CASSATGTGKGPQHF
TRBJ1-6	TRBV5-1	CASSSAETPDLPLHF
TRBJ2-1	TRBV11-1	CASSLGSISYNEQFF
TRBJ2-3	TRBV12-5	CASSVVTDTQYF
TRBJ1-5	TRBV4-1	CASSQEGTSNQPQHF
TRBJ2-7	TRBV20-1	CSARVPGKQYF
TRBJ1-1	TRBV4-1	CASSRGTEAFF
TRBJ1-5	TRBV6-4	CASSETYSNQPQHF
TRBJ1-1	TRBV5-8	CASSVGQGENTEAFF
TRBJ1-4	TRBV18	CASSPSGYEKLFF
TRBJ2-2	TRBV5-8	CASRVTGVDGELFF
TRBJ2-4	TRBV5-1	CASSLGQQNIQYF
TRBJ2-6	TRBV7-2	CASSPSSALGANVLTF
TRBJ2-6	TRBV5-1	CAILGSGANVLTF
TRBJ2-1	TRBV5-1	CASIPGLADLTGYNEQFF
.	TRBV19	CASSIGTGSSYEQYF
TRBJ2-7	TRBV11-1	CASSSSAVPRDEQYF
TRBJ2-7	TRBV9	CASSPHSGTPSYEQYF
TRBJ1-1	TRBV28	CASIEGQGTEAFF
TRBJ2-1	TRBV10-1	CASSESVNEQFF
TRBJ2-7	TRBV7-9	CASSPWEGYEQYF